These 20 T cell receptor beta chains originate from one sample sequenced in a study of T cell responses to AZD1222 COVID-19 vaccine. Clones were read by immunoSEQ multiplex PCR, and TCRdb kept only the in-frame ones, dropping some. The repertoire includes 90,000 to 140,000 clones, roughly 87% of them detected once, and around 5% sits in the top ten. Sequences were derived from peripheral blood, sampled on day 0 of AZD1222 vaccination. These receptors all come from an adult in good health.

The chain links TRBV6-5 to TRBJ2-5, with 9 bases lining up with TRBD1. Germline CDR1 is MNHEY and CDR2 is SVGAGI. V dropped 5 bases and J dropped 5; count of bases not matched to a gene: 6. The CDR3 contains 14 residues. CDR3 loop: CASSQTGGGETQYF. CDR3 nucleotide sequence: TGTGCCAGCAGTCAAACAGGGGGCGGGGAGACCCAGTACTTC.

The rearrangement links TRBV10-3 to TRBJ1-1, with TRBD1 identical over 8 bases. The CDR3 has 14 amino acids. Trimming at V came to 10 bases and at J to 1 base, leaving 8 bases not matched to a gene. The V gene's germline CDR1 is ENHRY and CDR2 SYGVKD. This CDR3 is CATLDRDWNTEAFF. The CDR3 nucleotides read TGTGCCACCTTGGACAGGGATTGGAACACTGAAGCTTTCTTT.

With regard to this clone: The junction shows a germline mismatch at one end, possibly a read error. V gene TRBV7-8 combines with J gene TRBJ2-2, with a tentative D call TRBD1 (5 bases). CDR3 length: 18 residues. Germline assignment: CDR1 SGHVS and CDR2 FQNEAQ. The CDR3 protein is CASNLAHKGATNTGELFF. The CDR3 DNA is TGTGCCAGCAACTTAGCTCATAAAGGGGCAACGAACACCGGGGAGCTGTTTTTT.

The V gene is TRBV19, the J gene TRBJ2-2; D ambiguous. The CDR3 has 14 residues. Germline V gene data show CDR1 as LNHDA and CDR2 as SQIVND (reference sequence). V gave up 4 bases and J gave up 4 bases, with 10 bases separating them. CDR3 protein: CASSTPTITGELFF. In DNA, the CDR3 is TGTGCCAGTAGTACTCCTACTATCACCGGGGAGCTGTTTTTT. The variable domain in full, completed from reference TRBV19 and TRBJ2-2, reads DGGITQSPKYLFRKEGQNVTLSCEQNLNHDAMYWYRQDPGQGLRLIYYSQIVNDFQKGDIAEGYSVSREKKESFPLTVTSAQKNPTAFYLCASSTPTITGELFFGEGSRLTVL.

V gene TRBV3-1 (or the pseudogene TRBV3-2) combines with J gene TRBJ1-6, with a possible D match to TRBD1 (5 bases). Germline CDR1 LGHDT, CDR2 YNNKEL (reference sequence). This CDR3 has 13 residues. Trimming took 2 bases from V and 10 from J, leaving 9 bases between them. CDR3: CASSQSTESPLHF. CDR3 DNA sequence: TGTGCCAGCAGCCAATCGACAGAATCACCCCTCCACTTT.

Details on this clone: Other DNA sequences of this sample code for an identical CDR3. V usage is TRBV5-1 and J usage is TRBJ2-7, with TRBD1 matching 9 bases. The CDR3 is made up of 12 amino acids. CDR1 is SGHRS, CDR2 YFSETQ, per germline. Trimming at V came to 2 bases and at J to 7 bases, leaving 1 base not matched to a gene. The CDR3 loop is CASSLDRGEQYF. CDR3 nucleotides: TGCGCCAGCAGCTTAGACAGGGGGGAGCAGTACTTC.

Only a few counts were recorded for this clone. This chain links TRBV13 with TRBJ1-5; no clear D gene. CDR3 length: 14 residues. Germline lookup yields CDR1 PRHDT and CDR2 FYEKMQ (reference sequence). V was clipped by 0 bases and J by 2 bases, with 5 bases between them. The DNA for the CDR3 is TGTGCCAGCAGCTTAGGACTGGGCAATCAGCCCCAGCATTTT. It is translated as CASSLGLGNQPQHF.

The V and J genes are TRBV5-1 and TRBJ1-4, with 12 bases lining up with TRBD1. The ends lost 4 bases at V and 8 bases at J; junction bases unmatched: 9. CDR1 and CDR2 from the germline V gene are SGHRS and YFSETQ. This CDR3 is built from 16 residues. The CDR3 loop reads CASSRTGQGAEEKLFF. The CDR3 DNA reads TGCGCCAGCAGCCGCACGGGACAGGGGGCAGAGGAAAAACTGTTTTTT. The full variable domain, with the rest looked up from reference TRBV5-1 and TRBJ1-4, is KAGVTQTPRYLIKTRGQQVTLSCSPISGHRSVSWYQQTPGQGLQFLFEYFSETQRNKGNFPGRFSGRQFSNSRSEMNVSTLELGDSALYLCASSRTGQGAEEKLFFGSGTQLSVL.

The chain couples TRBV7-9 to TRBJ1-1, with TRBD1 matching 7 bases. The CDR3 consists of 12 residues. The germline gives CDR1 SEHNR, CDR2 FQNEAQ (reference sequence). V lost 5 bases to trimming and J lost 5 bases; unmatched junction nucleotides: 2. CDR3 amino acids: CASSRDRTEAFF. The CDR3 DNA is TGTGCCAGCAGCAGGGACAGAACTGAAGCTTTCTTT.

V and J are TRBV10-3 and TRBJ1-4; D is unresolved. The CDR3 covers 12 residues. Deletions cut 0 bases from V and 7 bases from J, with 3 bases between. Per the germline V gene, CDR1 is ENHRY and CDR2 is SYGVKD. DNA of the CDR3: TGTGCCATCAGTGAGTCTGGTGAAAAACTGTTTTTT. It encodes CAISESGEKLFF.

This rearrangement joins TRBV15 to TRBJ1-5, with a tentative D call TRBD1 (5 bases). This CDR3 region has 16 residues. With 1 base removed from V and 3 bases from J, the gap between germline ends came to 13 bases. The germline gives CDR1 LNHNV, CDR2 YYDKDF (reference sequence). DNA for the CDR3: TGTGCCACCAGCAGAGTGCCCCGGGACGTCAATCAGCCCCAGCATTTT. This translates into CATSRVPRDVNQPQHF.

This chain joins TRBV7-2 and TRBJ1-2; D is undetermined. The germline V gene has CDR1 SGHTA and CDR2 FQGNSA. This CDR3 comprises 12 residues. The V end was cut by 4 bases, the J end by 4 bases, with 7 bases between. In nucleotides, the CDR3 is TGTGCCAGCAGCTCGACGGTCTATGGCTACACCTTC. Amino acids: CASSSTVYGYTF.

V and J are TRBV6-6 and TRBJ2-2, with TRBD2 matching 9 bases. Losses at the gene ends were 7 bases for V and 3 bases for J; bases not matched to a gene: 3. Germline assignment: CDR1 MNHNY and CDR2 SVGAGI (reference sequence). The CDR3 runs 14 residues. In DNA, the CDR3 is TGTGCCAGCACCCGACTAGCGGACACCGGGGAGCTGTTTTTT. Its translation: CASTRLADTGELFF.

V and J are TRBV4-2 and TRBJ1-1, with D hard to call. Trimming removed 4 bases at V and 4 bases at J, with 28 bases between. Germline assignment: CDR1 LGHNA and CDR2 YNFKEQ. The CDR3 runs to 19 residues. The DNA for the CDR3 is TGTGCCAGCAGCCGTACTACAGCGTTGGGTCCTGGGTTTTCCACTGAAGCTTTCTTT. It yields the protein CASSRTTALGPGFSTEAFF.

This chain uses TRBV7-2 with TRBJ1-5; D not certain. The V end lost 5 bases, the J end lost 2 bases, and 16 bases lay between the germline ends. The germline V gene encodes CDR1 SGHTA and CDR2 FQGNSA. The CDR3 has 16 amino acids. The CDR3 sequence: CASSRSARGGNQPQHF. CDR3 in DNA: TGTGCCAGCAGCCGTTCGGCCCGCGGGGGCAATCAGCCCCAGCATTTT.

This chain links TRBV5-1 with TRBJ2-2, with TRBD2 identical over 8 bases. CDR3 size: 16 residues. CDR1 is SGHRS and CDR2 is YFSETQ in the germline V gene. After removal of 1 base from V and 7 bases from J, the junction contained 9 bases not matched to a gene. The CDR3 bases are TGCGCCAGCAGCTTGATGACTAGCGACGGTTTCGGGGAGCTGTTTTTT. Its translation: CASSLMTSDGFGELFF. The whole variable domain, filled in from reference TRBV5-1 and TRBJ2-2, reads KAGVTQTPRYLIKTRGQQVTLSCSPISGHRSVSWYQQTPGQGLQFLFEYFSETQRNKGNFPGRFSGRQFSNSRSEMNVSTLELGDSALYLCASSLMTSDGFGELFFGEGSRLTVL.

The V call is TRBV25-1, the J call TRBJ1-2, with unresolved D. This CDR3 is built from 11 residues. From germline, CDR1 is MGHDK and CDR2 SYGVNS. V was cut by 3 bases and J by 8 bases, with 7 bases left in between. CDR3 protein: CASSELGGYTF. CDR3 coding DNA: TGTGCCAGCAGTGAGTTGGGGGGCTACACCTTC.

This clone was recorded at least ten times. For the CDR3, the DNA is TGTGCCAGTATTCGGACAGGGGGCTTCCAGCCCCAGCATTTT. This codes for CASIRTGGFQPQHF. J is TRBJ1-5 and V is TRBV19, with 11 bases identical to TRBD1. The J segment lost 7 bases and the V segment lost 7 bases, leaving 6 bases of the junction unmatched. The CDR3 sequence is 14 residues long. Germline-derived CDR1 and CDR2 are LNHDA and SQIVND (reference sequence).

This clone was observed a few times. This chain links TRBV7-2 with TRBJ2-7, with D possibly matching TRBD1 (6 bases). Looked up from germline, CDR1 is SGHTA and CDR2 is FQGNSA. Between the trimmed V and J ends, which lost 4 bases and 2 bases, there was a span of 15 bases. This CDR3 region has 15 residues. The CDR3 nucleotides are TGTGCCAGCAGCTCATACAGGGATTGGGCCTACGAGCAGTACTTC. Residues: CASSSYRDWAYEQYF.

V and J are TRBV9 and TRBJ2-3; 7 nucleotides match TRBD1. This CDR3 is built from 15 residues. Germline V gene lookup returns CDR1 SGDLS and CDR2 YYNGEE. Trimming cost V 0 bases and J 4 bases; bases outside gene matches: 5. The CDR3: CASSVGVRGSDTQYF. In DNA form, the CDR3 reads TGTGCCAGCAGCGTAGGCGTCAGGGGGTCAGATACGCAGTATTTT.